The sequence of this TCR beta chain was determined in a study of blood T cell repertoires in COVID-19. Study summary: Specimens from acute and convalescent COVID-19 originated in the United States, Italy and Spain. T cells, B-cell-depleted T cells, or PBMCs supplied cDNA or gDNA.

Assay: immunoSEQ multiplex PCR; the TCRdb copy retains only in-frame clones and omits some. The data show fewer than 100,000 clones, more than 80% seen once. The CDR3 loop spans 12 amino acids. CDR1 and CDR2 from the germline V gene are DFQATT and SNEGSKA (reference sequence). The ends were cut back, 3 bases at V and 5 bases at J, with 10 bases in the middle. The sample was peripheral blood. J is TRBJ2-5 and V is TRBV20-1; a weak D match, TRBD2 (5 bases). The clonotype was recovered from a woman older than 75 with acute or convalescent COVID-19. The CDR3 reads CSASSRAETQYF. The CDR3 DNA is TGCAGTGCTAGTTCGAGGGCTGAGACCCAGTACTTC.